This T cell receptor (beta chain) comes out of a study of T cell changes during pregnancy in multiple sclerosis. The CDR3 totals 15 residues. The V end lost 4 bases, the J end lost 1 base, and 14 bases lay between the germline ends. The V gene's germline CDR1 is SGHDT and CDR2 YYEEEE. Repertoires were generated with immunoSEQ multiplex PCR, while TCRdb's copy carries only in-frame clones and drops some. The sample has roughly 35,000 clones, about nine tenths seen once; the top ten hold around 10%. The chain links TRBV5-6 to TRBJ1-1, with D maybe TRBD1 (6 bases). The receptor was derived from a female donor with multiple sclerosis, enrolled in a pregnancy study. The sample was CD8+ T cells from peripheral blood mononuclear cells, taken before pregnancy. This CDR3 is CASSPTGSGNTEAFF. The CDR3 coding sequence is TGTGCCAGCAGCCCTACAGGGAGCGGGAACACTGAAGCTTTCTTT.